What follows is one T cell receptor (beta chain) and its context. No antigen is known for it. TCR alpha and TCR beta cDNA libraries carrying sample barcodes and UMIs came from 5'RACE with constant-segment primers. TCRdb recomputed calls from the 5' RACE reads with MiXCR, one row per CDR3 protein. The sample has a few hundred thousand distinct CDR3 sequences, around 15% seen once. The data derive from a study of T-cell memory formation after mild COVID-19. Study-level background: Most TCR clusters belonged to a single donor. General study results and limits: There were some responding clones in pre-infection memory, which suggested that cross-reactive memory had joined. Clones that contracted from day 15 to 85 had balanced CD4/CD8; later expanders were CD4+ biased.

V was pared by 1 base and J by 0 bases, with 17 bases between. This CDR3 spans 18 amino acids. Germline V gives CDR1 MGHRA, CDR2 YSYEKL. The chain uses TRBV4-1 and TRBJ2-3; D possibly corresponds to TRBD2 (6 bases). This TCR came from a man younger than 35 who had mild COVID-19 (a few samples of this study predate the infection). Cell type and time point are not known. The source material was PBMCs or a T cell subset sorted from them (not recorded which). For the CDR3, the DNA is TGCGCCAGCAGCCAAGGGTGGGGGGTCTCTGTCAGCACAGATACGCAGTATTTT. This codes for CASSQGWGVSVSTDTQYF.